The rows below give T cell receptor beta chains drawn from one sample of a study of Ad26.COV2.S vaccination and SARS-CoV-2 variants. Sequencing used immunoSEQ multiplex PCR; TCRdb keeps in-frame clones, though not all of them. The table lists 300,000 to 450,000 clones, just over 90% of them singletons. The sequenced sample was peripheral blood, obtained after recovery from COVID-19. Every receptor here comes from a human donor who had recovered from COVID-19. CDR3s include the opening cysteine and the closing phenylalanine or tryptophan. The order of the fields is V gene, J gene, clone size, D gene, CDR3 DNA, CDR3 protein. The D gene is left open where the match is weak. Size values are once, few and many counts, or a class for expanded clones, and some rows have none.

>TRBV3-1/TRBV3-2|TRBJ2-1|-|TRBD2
TGTGCCAGCCGCCCTAGCGGGGGGGAATACAATGAGCAGTTCTTC
CASRPSGGEYNEQFF
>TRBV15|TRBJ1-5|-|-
TGTGCCACCAGCCTTCGGGGGGATCAGCCCCAGCATTTT
CATSLRGDQPQHF
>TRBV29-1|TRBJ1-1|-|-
TGCAGCGTCCCGGGAGCTTTCTTT
CSVPGAFF
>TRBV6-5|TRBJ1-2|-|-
TGTGCCAGCAGTCTCCCGGGGGGAACGCATGGCTACACCTTC
CASSLPGGTHGYTF
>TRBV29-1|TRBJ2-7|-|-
TGCAGCGTTGCGGGACGCCTGAGCTCCTACGAGCAGTACTTC
CSVAGRLSSYEQYF
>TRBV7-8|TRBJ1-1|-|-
TGTGCCAGCAGCTTCCAAAAGAACACTGAAGCTTTCTTT
CASSFQKNTEAFF
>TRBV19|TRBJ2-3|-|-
TGTGCCAGTAGTATAGCGATCGTCGGGGACGGGATCACAGATACGCAGTATTTT
CASSIAIVGDGITDTQYF
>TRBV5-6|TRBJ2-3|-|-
TGTGCCAGCAGCTTGCGTTCAGGGGCCACAGATACGCAGTATTTT
CASSLRSGATDTQYF
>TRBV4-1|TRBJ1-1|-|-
TGCGCCAGCAGCCAACCTCGACGGGGAAACACTGAAGCTTTCTTT
CASSQPRRGNTEAFF
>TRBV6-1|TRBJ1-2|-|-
TGTGCCAGCAGTGAAAAATCTCATGGCTACACCTTC
CASSEKSHGYTF
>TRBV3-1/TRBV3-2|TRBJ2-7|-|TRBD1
TGTGCCAGCAGCCTAGATCCTTTCCCCCGGGACAGGGCGTTCTACGAGCAGTACTTC
CASSLDPFPRDRAFYEQYF
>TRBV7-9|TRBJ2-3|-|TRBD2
TGTGCCAGCAGCTTAGAGCTGGCGGGGGGGCCTTGGGGCACAGATACGCAGTATTTT
CASSLELAGGPWGTDTQYF
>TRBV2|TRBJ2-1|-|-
TGTGCCAGCATCCTCGGGGACCGACGGTTCTTC
CASILGDRRFF
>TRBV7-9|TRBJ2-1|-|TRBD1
TGTGCCAGCAGCTGGGGGACAGGGTTTCACAATGAGCAGTTCTTC
CASSWGTGFHNEQFF
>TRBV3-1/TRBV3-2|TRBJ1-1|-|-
TGTGCCAGCAGCCAATTTGCCTTCGGCAGGAGAAACTTTGAGGCTTTCTTT
CASSQFAFGRRNFEAFF
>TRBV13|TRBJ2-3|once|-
TGTGCCAGCAGCTTAGCTCGTCCAGGAAGCACAGATACGCAGTATTTT
CASSLARPGSTDTQYF
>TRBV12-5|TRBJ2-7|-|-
TGTGCTAGTGGTTTCACAACCGGGACTGTGGTCTACGAGCAGTACTTC
CASGFTTGTVVYEQYF
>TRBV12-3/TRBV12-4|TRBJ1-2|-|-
TGTGCCAGCAGTCAGGGACCCTATGGCTACACCTTC
CASSQGPYGYTF
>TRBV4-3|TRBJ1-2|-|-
TGCGCCAGCAGCCAAGAGCACAGCTATGGCTACACCTTC
CASSQEHSYGYTF
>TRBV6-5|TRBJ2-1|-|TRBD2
TGTGCCAGCAGTCCACTTGGCGGGGGGGGAAATGAGCAGTTCTTC
CASSPLGGGGNEQFF
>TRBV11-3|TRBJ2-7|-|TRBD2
TGTGCCAGCAGCCCGGGACTAGCGGCCGAGCAGTACTTC
CASSPGLAAEQYF
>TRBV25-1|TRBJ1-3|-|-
TGTGCCAGTGGTACATGGGGCTCTGGAAACACCATATATTTT
CASGTWGSGNTIYF
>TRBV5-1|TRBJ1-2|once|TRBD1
TGCGCCAGCAGCTCCGGACAGGCTACTAACTATGGCTACACCTTC
CASSSGQATNYGYTF
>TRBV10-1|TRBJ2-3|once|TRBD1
TGCGCCAGCTCTAAACCGGGACAGGGGTACACAGATACGCAGTATTTT
CASSKPGQGYTDTQYF
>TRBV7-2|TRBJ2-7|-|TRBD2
TGTGCCAGCAGCTTAGGAGCGGGGGACTACGAGCAGTACTTC
CASSLGAGDYEQYF
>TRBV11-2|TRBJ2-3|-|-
TGTGCCAGCAGCTTTAAGACAGATACGCAGTATTTT
CASSFKTDTQYF
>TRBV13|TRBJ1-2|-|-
TGTGCCAGCAGCTCGACCTTGTGGGGGGCAATTTATGGCTACACCTTC
CASSSTLWGAIYGYTF
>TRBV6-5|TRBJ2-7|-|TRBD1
TGTGCCAGCAGCGTCCGGGACAGGGGGTATAAGGAGCAGTACTTC
CASSVRDRGYKEQYF
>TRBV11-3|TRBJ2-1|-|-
TGTGCCAGCAGCTGGAGTGGGAATGAGCAGTTCTTC
CASSWSGNEQFF
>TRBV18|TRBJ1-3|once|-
TGTGCCAGCTCACCAATCCCGGCAGGGGCAATCTCTGGAAACACCATATATTTT
CASSPIPAGAISGNTIYF
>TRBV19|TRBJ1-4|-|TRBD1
TGTGCCAGTAACCAAGGACAGGGGCGTGAAAAACTGTTTTTT
CASNQGQGREKLFF
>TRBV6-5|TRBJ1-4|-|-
TGTGCCAGCGGGAGGAATGAAAAACTGTTTTTT
CASGRNEKLFF
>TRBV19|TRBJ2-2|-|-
TGTGCCAGTAGTAGGCCCGGATCGAACACCGGGGAGCTGTTTTTT
CASSRPGSNTGELFF
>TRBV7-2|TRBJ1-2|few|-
TGTGCCAGCAGCTTAGGGAGACTAGGGGCGAACTATGGCTACACCTTC
CASSLGRLGANYGYTF
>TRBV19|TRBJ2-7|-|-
TGTGCCAGTAGGGTGGCAGGCGGCTACGAGCAGTACTTC
CASRVAGGYEQYF
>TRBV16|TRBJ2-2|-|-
TGTGCCAGCACCCCAACAGGGACCGGGGAGCTGTTTTTT
CASTPTGTGELFF
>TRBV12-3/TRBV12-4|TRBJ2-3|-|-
TGTGCCAGCAGTACGCAGGGGATAGATACGCAGTATTTT
CASSTQGIDTQYF
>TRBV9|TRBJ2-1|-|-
TGTGCCAGCAGCCCCGCGGGGGCCGAATCCTACAATGAGCAGTTCTTC
CASSPAGAESYNEQFF
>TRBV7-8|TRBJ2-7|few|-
TGTGCCAGCAGCTTATTTCCCAATGAGCAGTACTTC
CASSLFPNEQYF
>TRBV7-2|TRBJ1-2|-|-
TGTGCCAGCAGCTCTAGACAGGTTCATGGCTATGGCTACACCTTC
CASSSRQVHGYGYTF
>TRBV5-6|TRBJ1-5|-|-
TGTGCCAGATGCGGGGGATTAAGCAATCAGCCCCAGCATTTT
CARCGGLSNQPQHF
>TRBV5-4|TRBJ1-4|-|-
TGTGCCAGCAGCTTGAATTCGGCTGGCCTTAATGAAAAACTGTTTTTT
CASSLNSAGLNEKLFF
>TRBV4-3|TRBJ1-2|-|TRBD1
TGCGCCAGCAGCCATCCGCCAAGCGGGACAGGGGCGATTGGCTACACCTTC
CASSHPPSGTGAIGYTF
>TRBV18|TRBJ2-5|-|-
TGTGCCAGCTCAGGATCGGAGACCCAGTACTTC
CASSGSETQYF
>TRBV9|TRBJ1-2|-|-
TGTGCCAGCAGCAGTAACAGGCCATATGGCTACACCTTC
CASSSNRPYGYTF
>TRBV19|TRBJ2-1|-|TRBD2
TGTGCCAGTAGTCCTCTGGGGCGGGGGGGCGAAAATGAGCAGTTCTTC
CASSPLGRGGENEQFF
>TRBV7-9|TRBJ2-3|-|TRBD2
TGTGCCAGCAGCCTTAGCGGGGGGGCCTCAGATACGCAGTATTTT
CASSLSGGASDTQYF
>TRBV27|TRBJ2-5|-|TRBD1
TGTGCCAGCAGTTTATTTACAGGGGGCGAGACCCAGTACTTC
CASSLFTGGETQYF
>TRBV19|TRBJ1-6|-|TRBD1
TGTGCCAGTAGTTTGGGGGACAGTGATAATTCACCCCTCCACTTT
CASSLGDSDNSPLHF
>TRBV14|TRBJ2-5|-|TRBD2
TGTGCCAGCAGCCAAGCCTGGGGAGGGACCGTCCAAGAGACCCAGTACTTC
CASSQAWGGTVQETQYF
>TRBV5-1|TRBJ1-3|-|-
TGCGCCAGCAGCCCGAATCGCAGAAACACCATATATTTT
CASSPNRRNTIYF
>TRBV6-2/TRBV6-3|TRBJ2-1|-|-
TGTGCCAGCAGTCCCCCGGGAGCGGGCCACAATGAGCAGTTCTTC
CASSPPGAGHNEQFF
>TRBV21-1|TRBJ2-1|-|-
TGTGCCAGCAGCAAAGGGGAAGGTGGTCCCCCCGAGCAGTTCTTC
CASSKGEGGPPEQFF
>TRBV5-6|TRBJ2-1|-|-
TGTGCCAGCAACCCCACCCGGGGGGAGCAGTTCTTC
CASNPTRGEQFF
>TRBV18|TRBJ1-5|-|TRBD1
TGTGCCAGCTCAGAAGACAGGGACCTATATAGCAATCAGCCCCAGCATTTT
CASSEDRDLYSNQPQHF
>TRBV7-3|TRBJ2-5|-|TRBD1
TGTGCCAGCAGCCGACAGGGGGCTGGTGAGACCCAGTACTTC
CASSRQGAGETQYF
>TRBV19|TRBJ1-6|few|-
TGTGCCAGTAGTATAGTGGGGACAAATTCACCCCTCCACTTT
CASSIVGTNSPLHF